Listed below are T cell receptor beta chains from one sample, sequenced in a study of blood T cell repertoires in COVID-19. This table comes from immunoSEQ multiplex PCR, and its TCRdb copy is limited to in-frame clones, with some not included. The sample contains about 200,000 clones, roughly 85% of which appear only once. Source material: peripheral blood. The receptors were gathered from a man aged 60 to 69 with active or convalescent COVID-19. Both conserved end residues are part of each CDR3.

J: TRBJ2-3; V: TRBV7-9; CDR3: CASSPTGGDTQYF
J: TRBJ2-7; V: TRBV5-1; CDR3: CASSLVGQNYEQYF
J: TRBJ2-7; V: TRBV2; CDR3: CASSESPWEWVRVRVSSSGEQYF
J: TRBJ2-6; V: TRBV14; CDR3: CASSHGQGSSGANVLTF
J: TRBJ1-2; V: TRBV7-9; CDR3: CASSRSGTASVVGYTF
J: TRBJ2-7; V: TRBV6-5; CDR3: CASSRSQGYEQYF
J: TRBJ2-7; V: TRBV19; CDR3: CASSNGGPSYEQYF
J: TRBJ1-2; V: TRBV9; CDR3: CASSPRTLNYGYTF
J: TRBJ2-5; V: TRBV5-1; CDR3: CASSPAGETQYF
J: TRBJ2-1; V: TRBV25-1; CDR3: CASSLSGGPHEQFF
J: TRBJ2-5; V: TRBV5-1; CDR3: CASSLGIASETQYF
J: TRBJ2-3; V: TRBV5-1; CDR3: CASSFYADTQYF
J: TRBJ1-6; V: TRBV19; CDR3: CASSGQALGSPLHF
J: TRBJ2-6; V: TRBV24-1; CDR3: CATSDGTGISGANVLTF
J: TRBJ1-2; V: TRBV11-2; CDR3: CASSPAGLYGYTF
J: TRBJ1-5; V: TRBV30; CDR3: CAWSPGTGEYSNQPQHF
J: TRBJ1-1; V: TRBV5-4; CDR3: CASSSRETEAFF
J: TRBJ1-2; V: TRBV3-1/TRBV3-2; CDR3: CASGRGGSGGYTF
J: TRBJ2-7; V: TRBV20-1; CDR3: CSASPWTGGPYEQYF
J: TRBJ2-5; V: TRBV9; CDR3: CASSVEAAGGAGSQYF
J: TRBJ2-7; V: TRBV2; CDR3: CASTGGYEQYF
J: TRBJ2-7; V: TRBV29-1; CDR3: CSARGQGANEQYF
J: TRBJ1-3; V: TRBV2; CDR3: CASSRGLSSGNTIYF
J: TRBJ2-3; V: TRBV12-5; CDR3: CASGSGDTQYF
J: TRBJ1-6; V: TRBV3-1/TRBV3-2; CDR3: CASSQALHRPLHF
J: TRBJ2-7; V: TRBV7-2; CDR3: CASSQQGAYEQYF
J: TRBJ1-1; V: TRBV7-9; CDR3: CASSFRGFNTEAFF
J: TRBJ1-6; V: TRBV2; CDR3: CATNQDRVSSPLHF
J: TRBJ2-3; V: TRBV5-1; CDR3: CASSLAGDTQYF
J: TRBJ1-2; V: TRBV6-1; CDR3: CASSESGVSNYGYTF
J: TRBJ1-1; V: TRBV18; CDR3: CASSQGIDTEAFF
J: TRBJ1-2; V: TRBV2; CDR3: CASRDSGTSNYGYTF
J: TRBJ2-7; V: TRBV5-4; CDR3: CASSSSGTGGGEQYF
J: TRBJ2-3; V: TRBV10-3; CDR3: CAISDPSGGWIGTQYF
J: TRBJ1-1; V: TRBV12-3/TRBV12-4; CDR3: CASSLVPNPEAFF
J: TRBJ2-1; V: TRBV12-5; CDR3: CASGVGASGFNEQFF
J: TRBJ1-2; V: TRBV21-1; CDR3: CASSGRRDFPNYGYTF